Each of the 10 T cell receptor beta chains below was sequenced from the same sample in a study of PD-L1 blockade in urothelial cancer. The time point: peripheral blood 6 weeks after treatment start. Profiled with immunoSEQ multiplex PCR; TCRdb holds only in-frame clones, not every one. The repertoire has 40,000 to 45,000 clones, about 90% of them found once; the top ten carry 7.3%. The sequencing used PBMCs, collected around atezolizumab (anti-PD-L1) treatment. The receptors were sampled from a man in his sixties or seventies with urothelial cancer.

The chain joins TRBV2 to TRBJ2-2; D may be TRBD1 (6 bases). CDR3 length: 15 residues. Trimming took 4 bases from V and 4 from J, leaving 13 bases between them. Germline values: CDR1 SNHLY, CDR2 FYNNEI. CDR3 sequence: CASSGKGDFTGELFF. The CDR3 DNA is TGTGCCAGCAGTGGAAAGGGGGATTTCACCGGGGAGCTGTTTTTT.

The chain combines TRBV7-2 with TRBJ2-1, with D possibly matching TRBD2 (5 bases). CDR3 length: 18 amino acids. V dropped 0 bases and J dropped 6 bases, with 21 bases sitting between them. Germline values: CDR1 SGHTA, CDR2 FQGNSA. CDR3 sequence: CASSLALSDGRKFNEQFF. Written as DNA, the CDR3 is TGTGCCAGCAGCTTAGCGCTTTCTGATGGGAGAAAGTTCAATGAGCAGTTCTTC.

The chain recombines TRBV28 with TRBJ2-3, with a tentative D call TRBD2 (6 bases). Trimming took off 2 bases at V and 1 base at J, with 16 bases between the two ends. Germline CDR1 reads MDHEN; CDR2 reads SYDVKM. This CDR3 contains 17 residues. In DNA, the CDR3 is TGTGCCAGCAGTTTACCACGACTAGTTCTAGGCACAGATACGCAGTATTTT. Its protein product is CASSLPRLVLGTDTQYF.

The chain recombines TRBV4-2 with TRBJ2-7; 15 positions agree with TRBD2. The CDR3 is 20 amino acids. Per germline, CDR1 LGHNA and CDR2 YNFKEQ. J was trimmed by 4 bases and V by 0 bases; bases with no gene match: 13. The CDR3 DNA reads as TGTGCCAGCAGCCAAGAAGGAGGACTAGCGGGAGGGCGAAGGTTGTACGAGCAGTACTTC. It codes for CASSQEGGLAGGRRLYEQYF.

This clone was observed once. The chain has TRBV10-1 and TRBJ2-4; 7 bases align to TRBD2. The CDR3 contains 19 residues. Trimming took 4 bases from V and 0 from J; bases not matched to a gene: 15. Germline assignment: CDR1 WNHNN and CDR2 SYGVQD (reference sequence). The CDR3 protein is CASSVKWREGSLAKNIQYF. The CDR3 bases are TGCGCCAGCAGTGTAAAGTGGAGGGAGGGCAGCCTAGCCAAAAACATTCAGTACTTC.

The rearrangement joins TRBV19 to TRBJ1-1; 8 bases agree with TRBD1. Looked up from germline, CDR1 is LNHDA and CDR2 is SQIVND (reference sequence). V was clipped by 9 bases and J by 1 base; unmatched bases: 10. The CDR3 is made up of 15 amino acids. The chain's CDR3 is CASRTGILWNTEAFF. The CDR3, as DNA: TGTGCCAGCCGGACAGGGATCTTGTGGAACACTGAAGCTTTCTTT.

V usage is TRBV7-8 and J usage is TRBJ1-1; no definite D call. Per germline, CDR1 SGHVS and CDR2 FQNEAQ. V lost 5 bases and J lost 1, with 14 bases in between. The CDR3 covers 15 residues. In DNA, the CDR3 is TGTGCCAGCAGCCCACGCGCACTTGGGAACACTGAAGCTTTCTTT. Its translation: CASSPRALGNTEAFF. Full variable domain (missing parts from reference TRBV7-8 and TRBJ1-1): GAGVSQSPRYKVAKRGQDVALRCDPISGHVSLFWYQQALGQGPEFLTYFQNEAQLDKSGLPSDRFFAERPEGSVSTLKIQRTQQEDSAVYLCASSPRALGNTEAFFGQGTRLTVV.

Here the CDR3 reads CASSFSRDSRNTEAFF. DNA for the CDR3: TGTGCCAGCAGCTTCTCAAGGGACAGCCGGAACACTGAAGCTTTCTTT. The gene calls are TRBV5-6 and TRBJ1-1; 7 bases match TRBD1. CDR3 length: 16 residues. The V gene end was trimmed by 2 bases and the J gene end by 1 base; junction bases not matched to a gene: 8. Per germline, CDR1 SGHDT and CDR2 YYEEEE.

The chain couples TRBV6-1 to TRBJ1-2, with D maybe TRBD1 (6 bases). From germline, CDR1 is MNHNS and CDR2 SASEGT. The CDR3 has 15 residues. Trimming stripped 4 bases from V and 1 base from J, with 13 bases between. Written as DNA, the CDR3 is TGTGCCAGCAGTGGTGGACAGAGGCTTAACTATGGCTACACCTTC. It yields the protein CASSGGQRLNYGYTF.

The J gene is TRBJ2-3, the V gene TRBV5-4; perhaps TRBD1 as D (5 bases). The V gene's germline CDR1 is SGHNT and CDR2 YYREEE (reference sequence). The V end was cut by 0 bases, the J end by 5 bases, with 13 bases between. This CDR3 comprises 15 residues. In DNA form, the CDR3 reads TGTGCCAGCAGCTTGGATCCAGGGTCGAGAGATACGCAGTATTTT. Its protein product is CASSLDPGSRDTQYF.